This TCR beta chain emerged from a study of blood T cell repertoires in COVID-19. Study details: There were acute and convalescent COVID-19 samples, and they came from the United States, Italy and Spain. Sample material is recorded as cDNA or gDNA derived from T cells, B-cell-depleted T cells, or PBMCs.

Here immunoSEQ multiplex PCR was the method, and the copy in TCRdb shows in-frame clones only, minus some. Here the sample spans about 180,000 clones, approximately 80% being singletons. With V trimmed by 5 bases and J by 7 bases, 17 bases remained unmatched. Germline V lookup: CDR1 SEHNR, CDR2 FQNEAQ (reference sequence). The CDR3 extends over 17 amino acids. Sequenced: peripheral blood. The TCR originated in a human donor in a cohort sampled during active COVID-19. The chain has TRBV7-9 and TRBJ2-1; 7 positions match TRBD2. CDR3 sequence reads: CASSPPPWTSYINEQFF. The CDR3 coding sequence is TGTGCCAGCAGCCCTCCCCCGTGGACTAGTTATATTAATGAGCAGTTCTTC.